Sequencing of this TCR beta chain was carried out in a study of blood T cell repertoires in COVID-19. Study context: From the United States, Italy and Spain came samples of acute and convalescent COVID-19. The analysed material was cDNA or gDNA that came from T cells, B-cell-depleted T cells, or PBMCs.

CDR3 length equals 16 residues. The junction had 5 bases not matched to a gene; V was cut back by 2 bases and J by 6 bases. Germline CDR1 is MDHEN and CDR2 is SYDVKM. Repertoires were generated with immunoSEQ multiplex PCR, while TCRdb's copy carries only in-frame clones and drops some. The sample holds 110,000 to 150,000 clones, 76% seen once. The clonotype originates from a man in his 60s with acute or convalescent COVID-19. This chain uses TRBV28 with TRBJ1-5; the match to TRBD1 covers 12 bases. Sequencing was performed on peripheral blood. The DNA for the CDR3 is TGTGCCAGCAGTTTAAACAGGGACAGGGGGCTTCAGCCCCAGCATTTT. This codes for CASSLNRDRGLQPQHF.